The 6 T cell receptor beta chains below were found in one sample sequenced in a study of T cell repertoires in cytomegalovirus infection. TCRdb reprocessed the reads via MiXCR and lists one record per CDR3 protein. The data show approximately 76,000 distinct CDR3 sequences, with roughly 3.7% seen just once and over 4.5% held by the top ten. Sequenced sample: PBMCs. These receptors were taken from a human donor in good health (CMV status not recorded). Some clones in this sample may be carry-over from other donors' samples.

Ten or more counts support this clonotype. The rearrangement joins TRBV6-1 to TRBJ1-5; 9 positions match TRBD1. The CDR3 covers 17 residues. V gave up 6 bases and J gave up 6 bases; unmatched junction bases: 15. Per the germline V gene, CDR1 is MNHNS and CDR2 is SASEGT. The CDR3 is CASRADRGVLYRQPQHF. CDR3 DNA sequence: TGTGCCAGCAGAGCGGACAGGGGAGTACTCTATCGTCAGCCCCAGCATTTT.

This clonotype was found many times. V usage is TRBV4-1 and J usage is TRBJ2-7; D is unresolved. This CDR3 has 13 residues. V lost 4 bases to trimming and J lost 5 bases, with 12 bases between them. Germline assignment: CDR1 MGHRA and CDR2 YSYEKL. The CDR3 loop reads CASSRSAGNEQYF. In nucleotides, the CDR3 is TGCGCCAGCAGCCGCTCGGCAGGAAACGAGCAGTACTTC.

This clonotype was seen repeatedly, ten times or more. The chain uses TRBV7-6 and TRBJ1-5; D is possibly TRBD1 (5 bases). The germline V gene encodes CDR1 SGHVS and CDR2 FNYEAQ. The V gene lost 4 bases and the J gene lost 0 bases, with 16 bases spanning the gap. The CDR3 covers 17 residues. The CDR3 is CASSSGVGDYSNQPQHF. In DNA form, the CDR3 reads TGTGCCAGCAGCTCTGGGGTGGGGGATTATAGCAATCAGCCCCAGCATTTT.

This clonotype occurred many times. The rearrangement links TRBV7-3 to TRBJ2-1, with TRBD1 as a possible D gene (6 bases). The CDR3 is made up of 13 amino acids. V lost 3 bases, J lost 5 bases, and 8 bases lay in between. The germline V gene encodes CDR1 SGHTA and CDR2 FQGTGA. In DNA form, the CDR3 reads TGTGCCAGCAGCTTGAGGGGGAACAATGAGCAGTTCTTC. It codes for CASSLRGNNEQFF.

Within the sample, this clonotype is medium-sized (0.01 to 0.1%). CDR3 loop: CASSLGGTIYGYTF. The DNA of the CDR3 is TGTGCCAGCAGCTTGGGAGGGACCATCTATGGCTACACCTTC. The chain joins TRBV7-8 to TRBJ1-2; maybe TRBD1 (5 bases). Germline V gene sequence: CDR1 SGHVS, CDR2 FQNEAQ. The length of the CDR3 is 14 residues. Trimming pared 3 bases from V and 4 bases from J, leaving 12 bases between.

This clonotype was recorded many times. The V and J genes are TRBV6-2 or TRBV6-3 and TRBJ1-5; no firm D call. Trimming cost V 1 base and J 0 bases, with 13 bases left between them. The CDR3 totals 17 residues. Germline CDR1 reads MNHEY; CDR2 reads SVGEGT. CDR3 region: CASSYFSSIHSNQPQHF. CDR3 coding DNA: TGTGCCAGCAGTTACTTTAGTTCCATCCATAGCAATCAGCCCCAGCATTTT.